The 23 T cell receptor beta chains below all came from one sample that was sequenced in a study of OX40 agonist ivuxolimab in advanced cancers. Method: immunoSEQ multiplex PCR; TCRdb's copy keeps in-frame clones and lacks some. This sample has around 60,000 clones, with around 90% found just once. The material sequenced was CD4+ or CD8+ T cells sorted from blood, taken in a trial of the OX40 agonist ivuxolimab. These receptors were collected from an adult with an advanced solid tumor such as melanoma, head and neck, liver or kidney cancer.

This rearrangement joins TRBV5-6 to TRBJ1-2; 7 bases are shared with TRBD1. J was trimmed by 5 bases and V by 0 bases; bases with no gene match: 7. Per the germline V gene, CDR1 is SGHDT and CDR2 is YYEEEE. CDR3 size: 15 residues. CDR3: CASSLAGYRGYGYTF. CDR3 coding DNA: TGTGCCAGCAGCTTGGCCGGATACAGGGGATATGGCTACACCTTC.

This chain uses TRBV11-3 with TRBJ2-3; D not resolved. Between the trimmed V and J ends, which lost 5 bases and 4 bases, there was a span of 16 bases. Per the germline V gene, CDR1 is SGHNT and CDR2 is YENEEA. The CDR3 extends over 15 amino acids. CDR3 bases: TGTGCCAGCAGCCCCCCGGGTTCTGGGGCAGATACGCAGTATTTT. This codes for CASSPPGSGADTQYF.

This clone was counted a few times. The V call is TRBV2, the J call TRBJ1-3; tentatively, D is TRBD1 (5 bases). Germline CDR1 is SNHLY and CDR2 is FYNNEI. V was trimmed by 5 bases and J by 0 bases, leaving 14 bases between them. The CDR3 runs to 16 residues. CDR3 in amino acids: CASSIQQAISGNTIYF. The CDR3 DNA is TGTGCCAGCAGTATTCAACAGGCCATCTCTGGAAACACCATATATTTT.

The chain employs TRBV19 and TRBJ2-7; D possibly corresponds to TRBD2 (7 bases). Germline V lookup: CDR1 LNHDA, CDR2 SQIVND (reference sequence). V was cut by 4 bases and J by 3 bases, with 10 bases left in between. This CDR3 has 13 residues. The CDR3 loop reads CASSSGGGYEQYF. Here the CDR3 DNA reads TGTGCCAGTAGTAGCGGGGGCGGCTACGAGCAGTACTTC.

In its sample, this clone was seen once. This rearrangement joins TRBV11-2 to TRBJ2-3; 10 nucleotides match TRBD1. J was trimmed by 1 base and V by 5 bases; bases with no gene match: 9. In germline, CDR1 is SGHAT, CDR2 FQNNGV. The CDR3 covers 17 residues. The DNA for the CDR3 is TGTGCCAGCAGCGAGAGGGACAGGGGCTGGGGCACAGATACGCAGTATTTT. Translating it yields CASSERDRGWGTDTQYF.

The rearrangement joins TRBV19 to TRBJ2-6; D is uncertain. CDR3 length: 15 amino acids. Trimming took off 5 bases at V and 0 bases at J, with 8 bases between the two ends. Germline V lookup: CDR1 LNHDA, CDR2 SQIVND (reference sequence). Here the CDR3 reads CASSGRFSGANVLTF. The CDR3, as DNA: TGTGCCAGTAGTGGCCGGTTCTCTGGGGCCAACGTCCTGACTTTC. Together with reference TRBV19 and TRBJ2-6, the CDR3 gives the full variable domain: DGGITQSPKYLFRKEGQNVTLSCEQNLNHDAMYWYRQDPGQGLRLIYYSQIVNDFQKGDIAEGYSVSREKKESFPLTVTSAQKNPTAFYLCASSGRFSGANVLTFGAGSRLTVL.

The genes are TRBV28 and TRBJ1-1, with D uncertain. V lost 5 bases and J lost 5, with 15 bases in between. This CDR3 spans 14 amino acids. Looked up from germline, CDR1 is MDHEN and CDR2 is SYDVKM. The CDR3 protein is CASSLLVAQTEAFF. The CDR3 nucleotides are TGTGCCAGCAGTCTCCTCGTGGCCCAGACTGAAGCTTTCTTT.

The chain carries TRBV7-2 and TRBJ2-2; 9 nucleotides match TRBD2. Germline CDR1 SGHTA, CDR2 FQGNSA. The V segment lost 1 base and the J segment 5 bases; nucleotides outside the gene matches: 2. The CDR3 consists of 15 residues. In DNA form, the CDR3 reads TGTGCCAGCAGCTTAGTAGCGGGAGAGACCGGGGAGCTGTTTTTT. Its protein product is CASSLVAGETGELFF.

The J gene is TRBJ1-2, the V gene TRBV15; no clear D gene. V gave up 1 base and J gave up 0 bases, with 18 bases separating them. The CDR3 is made up of 18 amino acids. The germline gives CDR1 LNHNV, CDR2 YYDKDF (reference sequence). This CDR3 is CATSRGQAGGRANYGYTF. DNA for the CDR3: TGTGCCACCAGCAGAGGCCAGGCAGGCGGCAGAGCTAACTATGGCTACACCTTC.

J is TRBJ2-2 and V is TRBV28; the D is unclear. The CDR3 sequence is 14 residues long. The germline V gene has CDR1 MDHEN and CDR2 SYDVKM. Trimming took 4 bases from V and 7 from J, leaving 13 bases between them. CDR3 sequence: CASSSSQRFGELFF. The CDR3 DNA reads as TGTGCCAGCAGTTCCTCACAGCGATTCGGGGAGCTGTTTTTT.

J is TRBJ1-6 and V is TRBV7-9; TRBD1 is a possible D gene (6 bases). Germline assignment: CDR1 SEHNR and CDR2 FQNEAQ (reference sequence). The CDR3 contains 14 residues. V lost 8 bases and J 8 bases, leaving 16 bases between the germline ends. CDR3 region: CASAKGGWDSPLHF. The CDR3 DNA sequence: TGTGCCAGCGCCAAGGGGGGCTGGGATTCACCCCTCCACTTT.

This clone was seen once. V and J are TRBV7-3 and TRBJ2-4; 7 bases are a match to TRBD1. Per the germline V gene, CDR1 is SGHTA and CDR2 is FQGTGA. The CDR3 covers 13 residues. V lost 3 bases, J lost 5 bases, and 1 base stayed unmatched. The chain's CDR3 is CASSFDRENIQYF. The CDR3 DNA follows: TGTGCCAGCAGCTTTGACAGGGAAAACATTCAGTACTTC.

This rearrangement joins TRBV14 to TRBJ2-1, with D possibly matching TRBD2 (5 bases). V lost 1 base and J 9 bases, leaving 10 bases between the germline ends. Germline-derived CDR1 and CDR2 are SGHDN and FVKESK. This CDR3 is built from 13 residues. DNA of the CDR3: TGTGCCAGCAGCCAAGCGTTACTAGGTGAGCAGTTCTTC. Protein product: CASSQALLGEQFF.

J is TRBJ1-1 and V is TRBV5-4; 7 bases fit TRBD1. The germline gives CDR1 SGHNT, CDR2 YYREEE (reference sequence). The CDR3 has 17 residues. J was trimmed by 3 bases and V by 0 bases; bases with no gene match: 11. The chain's CDR3 is CASSLVRGGGKDTEAFF. Written as DNA, the CDR3 is TGTGCCAGCAGCTTGGTACGAGGAGGGGGCAAGGACACTGAAGCTTTCTTT.

This sequence joins TRBV9 and TRBJ2-5, with D uncertain. This CDR3 has 14 amino acids. CDR1 is SGDLS and CDR2 is YYNGEE in the germline V gene. The V gene lost 2 bases and the J gene lost 5 bases, with 13 bases spanning the gap. The CDR3: CASSVSGVMETQYF. In DNA, the CDR3 is TGTGCCAGCAGCGTTAGTGGGGTGATGGAGACCCAGTACTTC.

This sequence joins TRBV6-5 and TRBJ2-7, with a tentative D call TRBD2 (6 bases). V lost 6 bases and J lost 1, with 16 bases in between. This CDR3 spans 15 amino acids. Germline V gene data show CDR1 as MNHEY and CDR2 as SVGAGI. The CDR3 sequence is CASSLAVEGSYEQYF. Here the CDR3 DNA reads TGTGCCAGCAGCTTAGCGGTAGAGGGATCCTACGAGCAGTACTTC.

The chain carries TRBV11-3 and TRBJ2-7, with D unresolved. Germline V gene lookup returns CDR1 SGHNT and CDR2 YENEEA. This CDR3 spans 14 amino acids. Trimming took off 0 bases at V and 3 bases at J, with 9 bases between the two ends. CDR3 sequence (DNA): TGTGCCAGCAGCTTAGATCGGGTCGGCTACGAGCAGTACTTC. Its protein product is CASSLDRVGYEQYF.

This rearrangement joins TRBV30 to TRBJ2-1, with TRBD2 identical over 11 bases. CDR1 GTSNPN and CDR2 SVGIG come from the germline V gene (reference sequence). This CDR3 is built from 13 residues. Unmatched junction bases numbered 3, after V lost 4 bases and J lost 7 bases. As DNA, the CDR3 is TGTGCCTGGACTAGCGGGAGGAGGAATGAGCAGTTCTTC. Residues: CAWTSGRRNEQFF.

The chain links TRBV5-4 to TRBJ2-6; 7 bases are shared with TRBD1. V lost 4 bases and J lost 0; bases outside the gene matches: 1. CDR3 length: 15 residues. Germline assignment: CDR1 SGHNT and CDR2 YYREEE (reference sequence). The CDR3 sequence: CASSPGGSGANVLTF. The CDR3 DNA follows: TGTGCCAGCAGCCCAGGGGGCTCTGGGGCCAACGTCCTGACTTTC.

This chain connects TRBV6-6 to TRBJ2-7; 10 nucleotides line up with TRBD2. This CDR3 is 14 amino acids long. The V segment lost 6 bases and the J segment 2 bases; nucleotides outside the gene matches: 4. Per the germline V gene, CDR1 is MNHNY and CDR2 is SVGAGI (reference sequence). CDR3 amino acids: CASRRGLAAYEQYF. The CDR3 region has the DNA TGTGCCAGCAGACGAGGACTAGCGGCCTACGAGCAGTACTTC.

Only one count was recorded for this clone. This chain joins TRBV19 and TRBJ2-7, with 7 bases lining up with TRBD1. After removal of 6 bases from V and 0 bases from J, the junction contained 5 bases not matched to a gene. Germline V gene sequence: CDR1 LNHDA, CDR2 SQIVND (reference sequence). CDR3 size: 14 residues. CDR3 bases: TGTGCCAGTAGCCCGACAGGGAGCTCCTACGAGCAGTACTTC. It is translated as CASSPTGSSYEQYF.

The chain is built from TRBV19 and TRBJ2-4; 7 nucleotides line up with TRBD1. Per germline, CDR1 LNHDA and CDR2 SQIVND (reference sequence). Trimming at V came to 3 bases and at J to 5 bases, leaving 4 bases not matched to a gene. There are 14 residues in the CDR3. The CDR3 loop reads CASSIMRGQNIQYF. The CDR3 region has the DNA TGTGCCAGTAGTATTATGAGGGGGCAAAACATTCAGTACTTC.

The V gene is TRBV5-1, the J gene TRBJ2-5; D gene uncertain. This CDR3 has 17 residues. Germline CDR1 reads SGHRS; CDR2 reads YFSETQ. V lost 4 bases to trimming and J lost 4 bases, with 23 bases between them. CDR3 nucleotide sequence: TGCGCCAGCAGCCCCTTTTCCCAGGCTTCCAGAGGAGAGACCCAGTACTTC. This encodes CASSPFSQASRGETQYF.